The 23 T cell receptor beta chains below come from one sample, sequenced in a study of cytomegalovirus exposure and HLA in healthy donors. Primers for the PCR totalled 60 Vbeta and 13 Jbeta. Sequencing was performed with immunoSEQ multiplex PCR; in TCRdb, only in-frame clones are kept and a portion is missing. Found here are over 150,000 clones, nearly 80% of them singletons; the top ten hold around 13%. Specimen: PBMCs. The receptors derive from a man aged 30 to 39 in good health and CMV-seropositive.

The chain is built from TRBV2 and TRBJ2-7, with a possible D match to TRBD2 (6 bases). V was cut by 10 bases and J by 2 bases, with 15 bases left in between. Germline CDR1 is SNHLY and CDR2 is FYNNEI. The CDR3 contains 13 residues. The CDR3, as DNA: TGTGCCACCGGGGACTCCCACACCTACGAGCAGTACTTC. Its protein product is CATGDSHTYEQYF. Based on the CDR3 plus reference TRBV2 and TRBJ2-7, the full variable domain is EPEVTQTPSHQVTQMGQEVILRCVPISNHLYFYWYRQILGQKVEFLVSFYNNEISEKSEIFDDQFSVERPDGSNFTLKIRSTKLEDSAMYFCATGDSHTYEQYFGPGTRLTVT.

CDR3 bases: TGTGCCAGCAGTTTACTAACGGGGCCCCAGCATTTT. Translated, it gives CASSLLTGPQHF. V is TRBV28 and J is TRBJ1-5; no reliable D call. Germline V gene lookup returns CDR1 MDHEN and CDR2 SYDVKM. V was cut by 2 bases and J by 9 bases, with 8 bases left in between. This CDR3 is built from 12 residues.

This rearrangement joins TRBV7-2 to TRBJ2-7; D unclear. There are 15 residues in the CDR3. V was trimmed by 2 bases and J by 2 bases, leaving 13 bases between them. Germline CDR1 SGHTA, CDR2 FQGNSA. The CDR3 nucleotides are TGTGCCAGCAGCTTATATCCCGGTACGGCCTACGAGCAGTACTTC. It is translated as CASSLYPGTAYEQYF.

V gene TRBV25-1 combines with J gene TRBJ2-5; 8 bases align to TRBD2. The CDR3 runs 11 residues. Germline values: CDR1 MGHDK, CDR2 SYGVNS. The trim removed 5 bases at V and 11 bases at J, leaving 4 bases unmatched. CDR3 DNA: TGTGCCAGCAGTAGACAGCGGGAGCAGTACTTC. Amino acid sequence: CASSRQREQYF.

V gene TRBV5-6 combines with J gene TRBJ2-7, with 7 positions matching TRBD1. This CDR3 comprises 14 residues. Germline V gives CDR1 SGHDT, CDR2 YYEEEE. V lost 4 bases, J lost 2 bases, and 6 bases stayed unmatched. CDR3 loop: CASSQQGRAYEQYF. CDR3 in DNA: TGTGCCAGCAGCCAACAGGGGCGAGCCTACGAGCAGTACTTC.

The V and J genes are TRBV30 and TRBJ2-7, with 10 bases identical to TRBD1. The ends lost 4 bases at V and 3 bases at J; junction bases unmatched: 3. Germline CDR1 reads GTSNPN; CDR2 reads SVGIG (reference sequence). CDR3 size: 13 residues. The CDR3 DNA is TGTGCCTGGAAGACAGGGGGCGTCTACGAGCAGTACTTC. Protein product: CAWKTGGVYEQYF.

This chain uses TRBV5-4 with TRBJ2-7, with D possibly matching TRBD2 (7 bases). Trimming removed 4 bases at V and 1 base at J, with 15 bases between. Per the germline V gene, CDR1 is SGHNT and CDR2 is YYREEE (reference sequence). This CDR3 has 15 residues. CDR3 residues: CASSRSGTQSYEQYF. DNA for the CDR3: TGTGCCAGCAGCCGGAGCGGGACACAGTCCTACGAGCAGTACTTC.

The chain carries TRBV4-2 and TRBJ2-7; no definite D call. The V end lost 0 bases, the J end lost 5 bases, and 11 bases lay between the germline ends. Germline V gene data show CDR1 as LGHNA and CDR2 as YNFKEQ. This CDR3 region has 14 residues. The CDR3 DNA follows: TGTGCCAGCAGCCAAGATTCTAGTTGGAACGAGCAGTACTTC. It specifies CASSQDSSWNEQYF.

This clone was seen a few times. This chain joins TRBV5-6 and TRBJ2-5, with TRBD2 matching 8 bases. V trimming: 5 bases; J trimming: 0 bases; junction bases outside the gene matches: 9. This CDR3 is built from 16 residues. Germline lookup yields CDR1 SGHDT and CDR2 YYEEEE. For the CDR3, the DNA is TGTGCCAGCAGGGATACTAGCGGATTACACCAAGAGACCCAGTACTTC. Its translation is CASRDTSGLHQETQYF.

This chain links TRBV21-1 with TRBJ1-1; no DNA check was done on the table's D call, TRBD1. TRBV21-1 is noted as a pseudogene. There are 13 residues in the CDR3. The DNA of the CDR3 is TGTGCCGCCAGGGGGGCGACGAACACTGAAGCTTTCTTT. Its protein is CAARGATNTEAFF.

The chain links TRBV7-2 to TRBJ2-1; 14 nucleotides match TRBD2. Trimming at V came to 5 bases and at J to 9 bases, leaving 6 bases not matched to a gene. The CDR3 contains 15 residues. Germline CDR1 is SGHTA and CDR2 is FQGNSA. CDR3 amino acids: CASSRLAGGPTEQFF. Written as DNA, the CDR3 is TGTGCCAGCAGCCGACTAGCGGGAGGGCCCACTGAGCAGTTCTTC.

J is TRBJ1-1 and V is TRBV19; D uncertain. CDR1 and CDR2 (germline): LNHDA, SQIVND (reference sequence). Deletions cut 4 bases from V and 2 bases from J, with 8 bases between. This CDR3 is 13 amino acids long. CDR3 sequence reads: CASSKEQNTEAFF. In nucleotides, the CDR3 is TGTGCCAGTAGTAAGGAGCAAAACACTGAAGCTTTCTTT.

This clone was seen a handful of times. V gene TRBV14 combines with J gene TRBJ2-3; TRBD2 matches at 9 bases. Germline V gives CDR1 SGHDN, CDR2 FVKESK. V gave up 2 bases and J gave up 3 bases; unmatched junction bases: 9. The CDR3 runs 17 residues. The CDR3 here is CASSQRLAGASTDTQYF. CDR3 nucleotide sequence: TGTGCCAGCAGCCAAAGATTAGCGGGAGCATCAACAGATACGCAGTATTTT.

This chain connects TRBV4-1 to TRBJ2-7, with 8 positions matching TRBD1. The CDR3 sequence is 16 residues long. V trimming: 1 base; J trimming: 4 bases; junction bases outside the gene matches: 9. CDR1 is MGHRA and CDR2 is YSYEKL in the germline V gene. Here the CDR3 DNA reads TGCGCCAGCAGCCAAGCCCCGGACAGGGCGTTGTACGAGCAGTACTTC. It codes for CASSQAPDRALYEQYF.

V usage is TRBV28 and J usage is TRBJ1-5, with D tentatively TRBD1 (5 bases). V dropped 3 bases and J dropped 1 base, with 13 bases sitting between them. The CDR3 has 16 amino acids. Germline values: CDR1 MDHEN, CDR2 SYDVKM. The CDR3 here is CASSFAGLGSNQPQHF. The CDR3 DNA follows: TGTGCCAGCAGTTTCGCAGGGCTTGGAAGCAATCAGCCCCAGCATTTT.

There are a few counts of this clone. This sequence joins TRBV5-1 and TRBJ2-7, with 9 bases lining up with TRBD2. Germline CDR1 reads SGHRS; CDR2 reads YFSETQ. V shed 4 bases, J shed 3 bases, and the junction held 11 bases outside the gene matches. This CDR3 is built from 16 residues. The CDR3 protein is CASSPSIDSGSYEQYF. The CDR3 DNA reads as TGCGCCAGCAGCCCCTCGATTGATAGCGGGAGCTACGAGCAGTACTTC.

This chain connects TRBV7-6 to TRBJ2-1; 9 bases fit TRBD2. V lost 4 bases and J lost 0; bases outside the gene matches: 1. CDR1 and CDR2 (germline): SGHVS, FNYEAQ. The CDR3 sequence is 15 residues long. The CDR3 loop is CASSYSGSSYNEQFF. The CDR3 nucleotides read TGTGCCAGCAGCTATAGCGGGAGCTCCTACAATGAGCAGTTCTTC.

The J gene is TRBJ1-2, the V gene TRBV4-1; D may be TRBD1 (6 bases). In germline, CDR1 is MGHRA, CDR2 YSYEKL. CDR3 length equals 15 residues. With 1 base removed from V and 2 bases from J, the gap between germline ends came to 11 bases. The CDR3, as DNA: TGCGCCAGCAGCCAAGTCCACACAGGGAACTATGGCTACACCTTC. Residues: CASSQVHTGNYGYTF.

The chain uses TRBV28 and TRBJ1-5, with 7 bases matching TRBD1. V trimming: 4 bases; J trimming: 4 bases; junction bases outside the gene matches: 4. CDR1 MDHEN and CDR2 SYDVKM come from the germline V gene. The CDR3 loop spans 14 amino acids. The CDR3: CASSSDRVNQPQHF. The DNA for the CDR3 is TGTGCCAGCAGTTCAGACAGGGTGAATCAGCCCCAGCATTTT. The full variable domain, in which reference TRBV28 and TRBJ1-5 provide the parts outside the CDR3, is DVKVTQSSRYLVKRTGEKVFLECVQDMDHENMFWYRQDPGLGLRLIYFSYDVKMKEKGDIPEGYSVSREKKERFSLILESASTNQTSMYLCASSSDRVNQPQHFGDGTRLSIL.

This chain uses TRBV5-6 with TRBJ2-5, with 8 bases identical to TRBD2. This CDR3 is 16 amino acids long. V lost 2 bases, J lost 2 bases, and 8 bases stayed unmatched. CDR1 and CDR2 from the germline V gene are SGHDT and YYEEEE. This chain's CDR3 is CASSFDPGGTQETQYF. For the CDR3, the DNA is TGTGCCAGCAGCTTCGACCCGGGAGGGACGCAAGAGACCCAGTACTTC.

This chain links TRBV29-1 with TRBJ2-7; 12 bases are a match to TRBD1. The V gene end was trimmed by 7 bases and the J gene end by 6 bases; junction bases not matched to a gene: 10. Germline values: CDR1 SQVTM, CDR2 ANQGSEA. This CDR3 is 14 amino acids long. DNA for the CDR3: TGCAGCGCAGGGCCGGGACAGGGGGCGGGCGAGCAGTACTTC. As protein: CSAGPGQGAGEQYF.

This rearrangement joins TRBV18 to TRBJ1-1; perhaps TRBD1 as D (6 bases). The ends were cut back, 3 bases at V and 0 bases at J, with 11 bases in the middle. Germline values: CDR1 KGHSH, CDR2 LQKENI. CDR3 length: 15 residues. This CDR3 is CASSPSGTLNTEAFF. DNA for the CDR3: TGTGCCAGCTCACCTTCCGGGACACTGAACACTGAAGCTTTCTTT.

The chain has TRBV28 and TRBJ2-1; 7 positions agree with TRBD1. The CDR3 contains 15 residues. The germline CDR1 and CDR2 sequences are MDHEN and SYDVKM. The ends lost 3 bases at V and 5 bases at J; junction bases unmatched: 7. The chain's CDR3 is CASSLFRGQDNEQFF. CDR3 bases: TGTGCCAGCAGTTTGTTCCGCGGACAGGACAATGAGCAGTTCTTC.